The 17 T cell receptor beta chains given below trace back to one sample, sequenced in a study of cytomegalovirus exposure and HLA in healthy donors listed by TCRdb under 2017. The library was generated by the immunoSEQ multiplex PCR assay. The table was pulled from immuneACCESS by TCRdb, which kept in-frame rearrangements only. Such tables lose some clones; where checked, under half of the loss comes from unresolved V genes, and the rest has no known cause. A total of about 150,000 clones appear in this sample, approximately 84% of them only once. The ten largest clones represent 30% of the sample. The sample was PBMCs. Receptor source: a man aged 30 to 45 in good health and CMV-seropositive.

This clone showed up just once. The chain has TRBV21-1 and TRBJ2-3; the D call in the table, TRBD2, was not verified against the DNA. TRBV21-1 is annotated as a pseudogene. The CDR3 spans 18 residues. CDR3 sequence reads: CASRRTSGSPSRTDTQYF. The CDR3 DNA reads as TGTGCCAGCAGGAGGACTAGCGGGAGCCCTTCGCGCACAGATACGCAGTATTTT.

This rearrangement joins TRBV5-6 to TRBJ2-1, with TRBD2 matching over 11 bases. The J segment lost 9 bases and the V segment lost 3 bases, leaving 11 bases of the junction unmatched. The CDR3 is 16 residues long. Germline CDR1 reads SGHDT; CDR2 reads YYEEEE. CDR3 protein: CASSSRLAGMGREQFF. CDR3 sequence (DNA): TGTGCCAGCAGCTCCAGACTAGCGGGGATGGGACGTGAGCAGTTCTTC.

The CDR3 region is CASSLGLAGEQFF. The CDR3 DNA follows: TGTGCCAGCAGCTTAGGACTAGCGGGGGAGCAGTTCTTC. The chain is built from TRBV5-4 and TRBJ2-1, with 12 bases aligning to TRBD2. The germline gives CDR1 SGHNT, CDR2 YYREEE (reference sequence). This CDR3 has 13 residues. The trim removed 2 bases at V and 10 bases at J, leaving 1 base unmatched. The full variable domain, rest sourced from reference TRBV5-4 and TRBJ2-1, is ETGVTQSPTHLIKTRGQQVTLRCSSQSGHNTVSWYQQALGQGPQFIFQYYREEENGRGNFPPRFSGLQFPNYSSELNVNALELDDSALYLCASSLGLAGEQFFGPGTRLTVL.

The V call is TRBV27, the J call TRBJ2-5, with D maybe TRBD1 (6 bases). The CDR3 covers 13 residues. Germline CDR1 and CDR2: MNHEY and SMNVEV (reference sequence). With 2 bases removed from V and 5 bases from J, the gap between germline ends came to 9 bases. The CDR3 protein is CASSLRRGETQYF. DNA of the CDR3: TGTGCCAGCAGTTTACGCAGGGGTGAGACCCAGTACTTC.

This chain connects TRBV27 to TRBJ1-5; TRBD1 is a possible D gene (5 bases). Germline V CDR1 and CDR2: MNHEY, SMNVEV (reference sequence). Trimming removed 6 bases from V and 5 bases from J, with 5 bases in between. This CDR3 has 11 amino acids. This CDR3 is CASRQDQPQHF. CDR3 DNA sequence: TGTGCCAGCAGACAGGATCAGCCCCAGCATTTT.

The CDR3 protein is CASSDKGWAGEPEAFF. The CDR3, as DNA: TGTGCCAGCAGCGACAAGGGGTGGGCAGGGGAGCCTGAAGCTTTCTTT. The chain uses TRBV2 and TRBJ1-1, with TRBD1 as a possible D gene (6 bases). The CDR3 contains 16 residues. The V end lost 6 bases, the J end lost 6 bases, and 23 bases lay between the germline ends. CDR1 is SNHLY and CDR2 is FYNNEI in the germline V gene. Variable domain in full (rest from reference TRBV2 and TRBJ1-1): EPEVTQTPSHQVTQMGQEVILRCVPISNHLYFYWYRQILGQKVEFLVSFYNNEISEKSEIFDDQFSVERPDGSNFTLKIRSTKLEDSAMYFCASSDKGWAGEPEAFFGQGTRLTVV.

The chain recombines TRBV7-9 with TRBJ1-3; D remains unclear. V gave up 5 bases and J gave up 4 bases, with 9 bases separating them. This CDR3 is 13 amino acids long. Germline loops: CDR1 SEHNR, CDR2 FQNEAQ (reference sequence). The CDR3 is CASSPSGGNTIYF. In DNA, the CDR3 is TGTGCCAGCAGCCCTAGCGGGGGAAACACCATATATTTT.

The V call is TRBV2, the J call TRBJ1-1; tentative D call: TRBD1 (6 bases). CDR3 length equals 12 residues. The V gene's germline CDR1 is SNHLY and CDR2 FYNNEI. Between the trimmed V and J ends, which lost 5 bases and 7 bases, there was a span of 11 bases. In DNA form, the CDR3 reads TGTGCCAGCAGTCCACAGGGAAATGAAGCTTTCTTT. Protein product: CASSPQGNEAFF.

The CDR3 region is CASSSEGFADTQYF. DNA of the CDR3: TGTGCCAGTAGTTCGGAGGGGTTCGCAGATACGCAGTATTTT. The genes are TRBV19 and TRBJ2-3; possibly TRBD2 for D (6 bases). Trimming removed 5 bases from V and 4 bases from J, with 13 bases in between. This CDR3 is built from 14 residues. Germline V CDR1 and CDR2: LNHDA, SQIVND (reference sequence).

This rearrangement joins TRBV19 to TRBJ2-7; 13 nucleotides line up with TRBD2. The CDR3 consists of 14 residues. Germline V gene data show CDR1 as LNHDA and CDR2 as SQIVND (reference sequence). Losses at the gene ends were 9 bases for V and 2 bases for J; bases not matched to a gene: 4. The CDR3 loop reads CASQGLAGPYEQYF. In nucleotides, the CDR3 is TGTGCCAGCCAGGGACTAGCGGGACCCTACGAGCAGTACTTC.

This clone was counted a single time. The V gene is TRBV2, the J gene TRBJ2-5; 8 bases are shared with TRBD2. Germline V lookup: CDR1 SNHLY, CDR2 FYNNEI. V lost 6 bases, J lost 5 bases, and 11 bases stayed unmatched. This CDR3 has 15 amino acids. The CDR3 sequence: CASRFAGGPMETQYF. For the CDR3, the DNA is TGTGCCAGCAGATTCGCGGGGGGCCCAATGGAGACCCAGTACTTC.

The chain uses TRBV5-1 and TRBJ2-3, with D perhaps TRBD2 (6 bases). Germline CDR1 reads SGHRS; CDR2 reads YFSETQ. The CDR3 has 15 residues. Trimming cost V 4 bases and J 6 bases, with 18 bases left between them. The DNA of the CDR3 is TGCGCCAGCAGCCCGACCTCTGGTCGGGAGGATACGCAGTATTTT. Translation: CASSPTSGREDTQYF.

CDR3: CASSWGPHVEQYF. The CDR3 coding sequence is TGTGCCAGCAGCTGGGGGCCCCACGTGGAGCAGTACTTC. The V gene is TRBV7-9, the J gene TRBJ2-7; perhaps TRBD1 as D (6 bases). V was clipped by 4 bases and J by 7 bases, with 14 bases between them. This CDR3 spans 13 amino acids. Germline V gene sequence: CDR1 SEHNR, CDR2 FQNEAQ (reference sequence). The full variable domain, completed using reference TRBV7-9 and TRBJ2-7, is DTGVSQNPRHKITKRGQNVTFRCDPISEHNRLYWYRQTLGQGPEFLTYFQNEAQLEKSRLLSDRFSAERPKGSFSTLEIQRTEQGDSAMYLCASSWGPHVEQYFGPGTRLTVT.

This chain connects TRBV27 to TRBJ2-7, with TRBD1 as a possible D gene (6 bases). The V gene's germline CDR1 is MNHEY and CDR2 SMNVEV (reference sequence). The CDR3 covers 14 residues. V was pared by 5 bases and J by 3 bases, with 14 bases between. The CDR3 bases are TGTGCCAGCAGTATAAACGGACAGTACTACGAGCAGTACTTC. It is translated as CASSINGQYYEQYF.

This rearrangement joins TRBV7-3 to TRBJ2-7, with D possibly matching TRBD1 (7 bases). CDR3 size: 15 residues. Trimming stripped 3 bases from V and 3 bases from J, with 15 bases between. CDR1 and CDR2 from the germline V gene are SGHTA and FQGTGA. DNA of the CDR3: TGTGCCAGCAGCTTCTCCGGCCAGGGGGGCTACGAGCAGTACTTC. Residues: CASSFSGQGGYEQYF.

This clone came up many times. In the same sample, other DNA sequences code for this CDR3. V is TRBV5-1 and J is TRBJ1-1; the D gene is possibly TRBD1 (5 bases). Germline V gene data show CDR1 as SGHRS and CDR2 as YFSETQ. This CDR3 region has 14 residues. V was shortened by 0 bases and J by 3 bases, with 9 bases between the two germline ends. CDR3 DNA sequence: TGCGCCAGCAGCTTGGCGGGGGGGTACACTGAAGCTTTCTTT. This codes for CASSLAGGYTEAFF. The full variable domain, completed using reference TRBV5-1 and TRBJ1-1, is KAGVTQTPRYLIKTRGQQVTLSCSPISGHRSVSWYQQTPGQGLQFLFEYFSETQRNKGNFPGRFSGRQFSNSRSEMNVSTLELGDSALYLCASSLAGGYTEAFFGQGTRLTVV.

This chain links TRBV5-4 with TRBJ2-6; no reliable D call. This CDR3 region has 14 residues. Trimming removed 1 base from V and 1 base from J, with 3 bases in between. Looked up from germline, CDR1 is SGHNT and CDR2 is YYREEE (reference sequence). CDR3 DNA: TGTGCCAGCAGCTTGCTTTCTGGGGCCAACGTCCTGACTTTC. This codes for CASSLLSGANVLTF.